The sequence of this TCR beta chain was determined in a study of CD8 T cells in ankylosing spondylitis. Making the TCR beta libraries involved quantitative 5'-RACE with molecular barcodes. One entry per CDR3 protein results from TCRdb running MiXCR on the 5' RACE reads. The top ten clones hold 35% to 45% of a sample with fewer than 35,000 distinct CDR3 sequences, 13% to 15% of them seen once. CDR1 and CDR2 (germline): LNHDA, SQIVND (reference sequence). This CDR3 region has 15 residues. With V trimmed by 10 bases and J by 6 bases, 11 bases remained unmatched. In this sample, this clonotype turned up a few times.

Sequencing was carried out using blood. This chain uses TRBV19 with TRBJ2-2, with TRBD1 matching over 10 bases. This TCR derives from a male donor with ankylosing spondylitis or in good health (not recorded which). The DNA for the CDR3 is TGTGCCACCAGGACAGGGGGTCGAGGCGCCGGGGAGCTGTTTTTT. It specifies CATRTGGRGAGELFF.